This entry is about one T cell receptor (beta chain). The source of the sample is a study of blood T cell repertoires in COVID-19. The CDR3 is 15 residues long. Germline CDR1 reads SGHRS; CDR2 reads YFSETQ. Germline trimming cut 0 bases from V and 6 bases from J; bases unmatched to any gene: 3. Libraries were prepared by immunoSEQ multiplex PCR; TCRdb keeps only in-frame clonotypes and omits some of them. The sample consists of over 120,000 clones, approximately 91% of them appearing once. This clonotype was obtained from a man aged 65 to 85 with acute or convalescent COVID-19. Sequencing was performed on peripheral blood. V usage is TRBV5-1 and J usage is TRBJ1-4, with 9 positions matching TRBD1. CDR3 nucleotides: TGCGCCAGCAGCTTGGGGGGACAGGGTGATGAAAAACTGTTTTTT. It translates to CASSLGGQGDEKLFF.